This T cell receptor (beta chain) comes out of a study of naive CD8 T cells in extremely preterm neonates. Produced via immunoSEQ multiplex PCR; TCRdb's table is partial and in-frame only. The data show about 8,000 clones, about 98% seen once. Study results and caveats: Preterm neonate repertoires were significantly less rich by iChao1 than others. Preterm samples differed in productive template counts; sample size was small.

Concerning this clone itself: Its antigen is undetermined.

Germline V gives CDR1 SGDLS, CDR2 YYNGEE. The CDR3 runs to 15 residues. V was trimmed by 6 bases and J by 0 bases, leaving 14 bases between them. Cord blood came from elective full-term cesareans at about 35-42 weeks without labor or membrane rupture. Sequencing was carried out using naive CD8+ T cells from cord blood. This chain links TRBV9 with TRBJ2-3; TRBD2 is a possible D gene (6 bases). This receptor was identified in a newborn in good health. The CDR3 protein is CASTDSGASTDTQYF. CDR3 in DNA: TGTGCCAGCACCGATAGCGGAGCTAGCACAGATACGCAGTATTTT.